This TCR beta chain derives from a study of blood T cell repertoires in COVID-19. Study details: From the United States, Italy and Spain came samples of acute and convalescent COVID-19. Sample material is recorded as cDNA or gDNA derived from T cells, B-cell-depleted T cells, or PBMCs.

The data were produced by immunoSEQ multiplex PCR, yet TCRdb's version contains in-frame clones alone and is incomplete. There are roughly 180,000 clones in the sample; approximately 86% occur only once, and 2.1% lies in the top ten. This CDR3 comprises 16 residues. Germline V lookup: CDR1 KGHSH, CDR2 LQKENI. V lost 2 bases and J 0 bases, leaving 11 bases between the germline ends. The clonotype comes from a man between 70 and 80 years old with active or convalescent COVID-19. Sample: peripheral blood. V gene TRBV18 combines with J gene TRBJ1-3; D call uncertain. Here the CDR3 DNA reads TGTGCCAGCTCACCATCAACTCCAATCTCTGGAAACACCATATATTTT. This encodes CASSPSTPISGNTIYF.